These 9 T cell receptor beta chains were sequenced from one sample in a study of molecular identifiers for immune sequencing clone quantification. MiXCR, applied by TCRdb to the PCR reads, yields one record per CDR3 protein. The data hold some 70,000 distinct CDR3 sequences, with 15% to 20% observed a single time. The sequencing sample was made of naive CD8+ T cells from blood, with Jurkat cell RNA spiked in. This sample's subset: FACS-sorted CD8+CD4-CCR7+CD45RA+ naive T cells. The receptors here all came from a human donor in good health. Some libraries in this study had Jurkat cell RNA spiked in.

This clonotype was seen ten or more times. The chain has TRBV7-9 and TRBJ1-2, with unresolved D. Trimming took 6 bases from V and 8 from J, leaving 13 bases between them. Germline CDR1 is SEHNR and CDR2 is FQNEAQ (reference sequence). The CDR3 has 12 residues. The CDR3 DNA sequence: TGTGCCAGCAGGCTTAGTCCAGAGGGCTACACCTTC. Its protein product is CASRLSPEGYTF.

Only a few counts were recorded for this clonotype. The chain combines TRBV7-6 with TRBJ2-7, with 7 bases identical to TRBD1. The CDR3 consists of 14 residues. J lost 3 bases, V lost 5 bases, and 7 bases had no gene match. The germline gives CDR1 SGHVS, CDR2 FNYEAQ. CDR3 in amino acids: CASSPGGPGYEQYF. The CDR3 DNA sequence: TGTGCCAGCAGCCCAGGGGGTCCAGGCTACGAGCAGTACTTC.

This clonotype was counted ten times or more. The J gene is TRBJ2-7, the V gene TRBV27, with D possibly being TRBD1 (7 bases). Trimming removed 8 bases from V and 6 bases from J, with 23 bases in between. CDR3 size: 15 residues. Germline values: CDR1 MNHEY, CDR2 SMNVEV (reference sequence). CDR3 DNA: TGTGCCAGCCGGAATGGAGGAGGGGGCCCCCGCGAGCAGTACTTC. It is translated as CASRNGGGGPREQYF.

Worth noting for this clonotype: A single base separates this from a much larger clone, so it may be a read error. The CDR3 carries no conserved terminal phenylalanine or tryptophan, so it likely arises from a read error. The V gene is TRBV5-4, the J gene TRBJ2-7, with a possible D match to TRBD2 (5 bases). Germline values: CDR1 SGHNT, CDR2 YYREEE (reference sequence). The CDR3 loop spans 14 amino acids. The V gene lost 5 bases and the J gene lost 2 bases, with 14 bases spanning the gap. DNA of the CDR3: TGTGCCAGCAGTCGGAGAGGGTCAGCCTACGAGCAGTACTAC. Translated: CASSRRGSAYEQYY.

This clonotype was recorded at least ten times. CDR3 in DNA: TGTGCCAGCAGCAAAGGGACTTCCTCCAAGGCCAAAAACATTCAGTACTTC. It codes for CASSKGTSSKAKNIQYF. The gene calls are TRBV21-1 and TRBJ2-4; TRBD2, the D gene given by the table, was not confirmed from the DNA. TRBV21-1 corresponds to a pseudogene. The CDR3 is 17 amino acids.

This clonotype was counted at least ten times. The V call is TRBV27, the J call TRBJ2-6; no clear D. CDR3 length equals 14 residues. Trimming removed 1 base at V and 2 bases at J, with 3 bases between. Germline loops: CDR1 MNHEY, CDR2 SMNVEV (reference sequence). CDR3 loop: CASSLFAGANVLTF. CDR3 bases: TGTGCCAGCAGTTTATTCGCTGGGGCCAACGTCCTGACTTTC.

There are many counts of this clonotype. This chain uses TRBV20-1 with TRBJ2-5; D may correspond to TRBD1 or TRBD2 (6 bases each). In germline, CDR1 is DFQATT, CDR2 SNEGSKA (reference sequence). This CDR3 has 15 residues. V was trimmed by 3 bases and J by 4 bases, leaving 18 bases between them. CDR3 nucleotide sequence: TGCAGTGCTAGGAGGGGTCGGGGGCCTGGAGAGACCCAGTACTTC. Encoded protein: CSARRGRGPGETQYF.

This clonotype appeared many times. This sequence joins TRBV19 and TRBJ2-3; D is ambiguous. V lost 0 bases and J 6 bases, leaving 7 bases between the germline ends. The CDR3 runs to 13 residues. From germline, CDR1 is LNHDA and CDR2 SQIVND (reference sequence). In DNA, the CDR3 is TGTGCCAGTAGTATAGATCCCGGGGATACGCAGTATTTT. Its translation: CASSIDPGDTQYF.

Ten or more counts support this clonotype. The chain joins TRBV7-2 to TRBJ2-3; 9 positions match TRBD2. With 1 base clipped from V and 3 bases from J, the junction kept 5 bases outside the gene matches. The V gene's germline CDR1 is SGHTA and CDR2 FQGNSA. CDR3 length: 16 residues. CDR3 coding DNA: TGTGCCAGCAGCTTAGATGCGGGAGGGATTACAGATACGCAGTATTTT. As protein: CASSLDAGGITDTQYF.